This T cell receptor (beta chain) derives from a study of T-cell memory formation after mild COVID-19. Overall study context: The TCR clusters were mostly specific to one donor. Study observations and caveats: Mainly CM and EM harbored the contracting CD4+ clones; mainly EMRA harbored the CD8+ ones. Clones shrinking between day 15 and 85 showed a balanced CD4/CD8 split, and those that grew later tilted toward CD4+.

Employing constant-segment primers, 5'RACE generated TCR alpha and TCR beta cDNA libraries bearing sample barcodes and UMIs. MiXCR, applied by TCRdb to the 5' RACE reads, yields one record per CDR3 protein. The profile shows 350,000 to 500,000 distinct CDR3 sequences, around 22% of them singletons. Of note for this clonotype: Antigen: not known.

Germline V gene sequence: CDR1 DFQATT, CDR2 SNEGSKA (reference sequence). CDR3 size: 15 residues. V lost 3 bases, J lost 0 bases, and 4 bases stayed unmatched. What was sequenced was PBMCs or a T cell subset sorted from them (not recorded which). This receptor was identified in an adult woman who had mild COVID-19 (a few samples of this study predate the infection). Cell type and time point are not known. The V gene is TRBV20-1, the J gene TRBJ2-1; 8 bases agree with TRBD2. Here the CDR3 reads CSASGGAVSYNEQFF. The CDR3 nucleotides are TGCAGTGCTAGCGGGGGGGCCGTCTCCTACAATGAGCAGTTCTTC.